The T cell receptor (beta chain) under discussion was sequenced for a study of identifying expanded T cells in peripheral blood (dated by TCRdb to about 2019). Background on the whole study: Technical replicates were generated by sequencing separate aliquots of the same genomic DNA pool, and four replicates were compared pairwise.

No immune events such as infections were documented for the healthy donors during the collection period. To calibrate time-dependent variance in a beta-binomial model of T-cell clone differential abundance, blood repertoires from healthy donors were used as a training cohort. The training cohort included around 10 healthy donors, of whom 3 were female and 7 were male. Donor ages ranged from about 25 to 64 years, with an average of around 45 years. Whole blood, obtained from a commercial supplier, was collected from each healthy donor at three time points spaced around 13 days apart. For immunosequencing, genomic DNA was extracted from unsorted whole blood. Overall results and qualifications from the work: Variance in clone template counts between roughly two-week samples significantly increased with total template count across all healthy donors. The binomial model flagged about 1.3 differentially abundant clones between technical replicates, compared with about 16.4 over about two weeks and roughly 19 over around 4 weeks. Across all healthy-donor time intervals, the beta-binomial model significantly cut both the number of clones called differentially abundant and the false-positive rate. The authors expected that biological variance in healthy repertoires might rise further over much longer intervals, such as months to years.

A note on this clone: What antigen it recognizes has not been identified. No qualities accompany the bases; no much larger clone lies one base away.

CDR1 is given as LNHDA and CDR2 as SQIVND, both from the germline V gene (reference sequence). A distance of 8 bases separates the germline ends of V and J, which lose 6 bases and 5 bases respectively. The CDR3 goes from the cysteine to the phenylalanine over 12 residues. The sequence is cut down to CDR3 DNA, 36 bases in frame from base 1. The immunoSEQ Assay, which uses bias-controlled multiplex PCR amplification of genomic DNA, was used to profile TCRbeta CDR3 regions. In the paper's pipeline: The absolute abundance of each unique TCRbeta CDR3 region was quantified after sequences were collapsed and filtered. Differential abundance was assessed using a binomial (Fisher-equivalent) model and a beta-binomial model in which time-dependent variance fitted from healthy donors was added. Clones with fewer than 5 combined templates were removed, and differential abundance was called for clones with a Benjamini-Hochberg FDR below 0.01. In the beta-binomial model, variance was expressed as a function of the total template count across the two samples, in the form v = (b*log(k)+a)^2. As stored in TCRdb, this immuneACCESS dataset retains in-frame rearrangements with V and J assigned. A fraction of the clones does not appear; measured against another copy, unresolved V genes explain less than half of the discrepancy, and the remainder lacks a known reason. V and J calls and clone size are those listed in that table; D and trimming were worked out from the DNA. The sample table shows 75,000 to 95,000 clones, and about 87% are seen once. The top ten clones comprise approximately 7% of the sample.

The rearranged segments are TRBV19 and TRBJ2-1; a tentative D call is TRBD1 (5 bases match). Sequencing used blood. The TCR was taken from a person between 18 and 75 years old in good health. The nucleotides are TGTGCCAGTAGAGGGGCCCACAATGAGCAGTTCTTC. It translates to CASRGAHNEQFF.